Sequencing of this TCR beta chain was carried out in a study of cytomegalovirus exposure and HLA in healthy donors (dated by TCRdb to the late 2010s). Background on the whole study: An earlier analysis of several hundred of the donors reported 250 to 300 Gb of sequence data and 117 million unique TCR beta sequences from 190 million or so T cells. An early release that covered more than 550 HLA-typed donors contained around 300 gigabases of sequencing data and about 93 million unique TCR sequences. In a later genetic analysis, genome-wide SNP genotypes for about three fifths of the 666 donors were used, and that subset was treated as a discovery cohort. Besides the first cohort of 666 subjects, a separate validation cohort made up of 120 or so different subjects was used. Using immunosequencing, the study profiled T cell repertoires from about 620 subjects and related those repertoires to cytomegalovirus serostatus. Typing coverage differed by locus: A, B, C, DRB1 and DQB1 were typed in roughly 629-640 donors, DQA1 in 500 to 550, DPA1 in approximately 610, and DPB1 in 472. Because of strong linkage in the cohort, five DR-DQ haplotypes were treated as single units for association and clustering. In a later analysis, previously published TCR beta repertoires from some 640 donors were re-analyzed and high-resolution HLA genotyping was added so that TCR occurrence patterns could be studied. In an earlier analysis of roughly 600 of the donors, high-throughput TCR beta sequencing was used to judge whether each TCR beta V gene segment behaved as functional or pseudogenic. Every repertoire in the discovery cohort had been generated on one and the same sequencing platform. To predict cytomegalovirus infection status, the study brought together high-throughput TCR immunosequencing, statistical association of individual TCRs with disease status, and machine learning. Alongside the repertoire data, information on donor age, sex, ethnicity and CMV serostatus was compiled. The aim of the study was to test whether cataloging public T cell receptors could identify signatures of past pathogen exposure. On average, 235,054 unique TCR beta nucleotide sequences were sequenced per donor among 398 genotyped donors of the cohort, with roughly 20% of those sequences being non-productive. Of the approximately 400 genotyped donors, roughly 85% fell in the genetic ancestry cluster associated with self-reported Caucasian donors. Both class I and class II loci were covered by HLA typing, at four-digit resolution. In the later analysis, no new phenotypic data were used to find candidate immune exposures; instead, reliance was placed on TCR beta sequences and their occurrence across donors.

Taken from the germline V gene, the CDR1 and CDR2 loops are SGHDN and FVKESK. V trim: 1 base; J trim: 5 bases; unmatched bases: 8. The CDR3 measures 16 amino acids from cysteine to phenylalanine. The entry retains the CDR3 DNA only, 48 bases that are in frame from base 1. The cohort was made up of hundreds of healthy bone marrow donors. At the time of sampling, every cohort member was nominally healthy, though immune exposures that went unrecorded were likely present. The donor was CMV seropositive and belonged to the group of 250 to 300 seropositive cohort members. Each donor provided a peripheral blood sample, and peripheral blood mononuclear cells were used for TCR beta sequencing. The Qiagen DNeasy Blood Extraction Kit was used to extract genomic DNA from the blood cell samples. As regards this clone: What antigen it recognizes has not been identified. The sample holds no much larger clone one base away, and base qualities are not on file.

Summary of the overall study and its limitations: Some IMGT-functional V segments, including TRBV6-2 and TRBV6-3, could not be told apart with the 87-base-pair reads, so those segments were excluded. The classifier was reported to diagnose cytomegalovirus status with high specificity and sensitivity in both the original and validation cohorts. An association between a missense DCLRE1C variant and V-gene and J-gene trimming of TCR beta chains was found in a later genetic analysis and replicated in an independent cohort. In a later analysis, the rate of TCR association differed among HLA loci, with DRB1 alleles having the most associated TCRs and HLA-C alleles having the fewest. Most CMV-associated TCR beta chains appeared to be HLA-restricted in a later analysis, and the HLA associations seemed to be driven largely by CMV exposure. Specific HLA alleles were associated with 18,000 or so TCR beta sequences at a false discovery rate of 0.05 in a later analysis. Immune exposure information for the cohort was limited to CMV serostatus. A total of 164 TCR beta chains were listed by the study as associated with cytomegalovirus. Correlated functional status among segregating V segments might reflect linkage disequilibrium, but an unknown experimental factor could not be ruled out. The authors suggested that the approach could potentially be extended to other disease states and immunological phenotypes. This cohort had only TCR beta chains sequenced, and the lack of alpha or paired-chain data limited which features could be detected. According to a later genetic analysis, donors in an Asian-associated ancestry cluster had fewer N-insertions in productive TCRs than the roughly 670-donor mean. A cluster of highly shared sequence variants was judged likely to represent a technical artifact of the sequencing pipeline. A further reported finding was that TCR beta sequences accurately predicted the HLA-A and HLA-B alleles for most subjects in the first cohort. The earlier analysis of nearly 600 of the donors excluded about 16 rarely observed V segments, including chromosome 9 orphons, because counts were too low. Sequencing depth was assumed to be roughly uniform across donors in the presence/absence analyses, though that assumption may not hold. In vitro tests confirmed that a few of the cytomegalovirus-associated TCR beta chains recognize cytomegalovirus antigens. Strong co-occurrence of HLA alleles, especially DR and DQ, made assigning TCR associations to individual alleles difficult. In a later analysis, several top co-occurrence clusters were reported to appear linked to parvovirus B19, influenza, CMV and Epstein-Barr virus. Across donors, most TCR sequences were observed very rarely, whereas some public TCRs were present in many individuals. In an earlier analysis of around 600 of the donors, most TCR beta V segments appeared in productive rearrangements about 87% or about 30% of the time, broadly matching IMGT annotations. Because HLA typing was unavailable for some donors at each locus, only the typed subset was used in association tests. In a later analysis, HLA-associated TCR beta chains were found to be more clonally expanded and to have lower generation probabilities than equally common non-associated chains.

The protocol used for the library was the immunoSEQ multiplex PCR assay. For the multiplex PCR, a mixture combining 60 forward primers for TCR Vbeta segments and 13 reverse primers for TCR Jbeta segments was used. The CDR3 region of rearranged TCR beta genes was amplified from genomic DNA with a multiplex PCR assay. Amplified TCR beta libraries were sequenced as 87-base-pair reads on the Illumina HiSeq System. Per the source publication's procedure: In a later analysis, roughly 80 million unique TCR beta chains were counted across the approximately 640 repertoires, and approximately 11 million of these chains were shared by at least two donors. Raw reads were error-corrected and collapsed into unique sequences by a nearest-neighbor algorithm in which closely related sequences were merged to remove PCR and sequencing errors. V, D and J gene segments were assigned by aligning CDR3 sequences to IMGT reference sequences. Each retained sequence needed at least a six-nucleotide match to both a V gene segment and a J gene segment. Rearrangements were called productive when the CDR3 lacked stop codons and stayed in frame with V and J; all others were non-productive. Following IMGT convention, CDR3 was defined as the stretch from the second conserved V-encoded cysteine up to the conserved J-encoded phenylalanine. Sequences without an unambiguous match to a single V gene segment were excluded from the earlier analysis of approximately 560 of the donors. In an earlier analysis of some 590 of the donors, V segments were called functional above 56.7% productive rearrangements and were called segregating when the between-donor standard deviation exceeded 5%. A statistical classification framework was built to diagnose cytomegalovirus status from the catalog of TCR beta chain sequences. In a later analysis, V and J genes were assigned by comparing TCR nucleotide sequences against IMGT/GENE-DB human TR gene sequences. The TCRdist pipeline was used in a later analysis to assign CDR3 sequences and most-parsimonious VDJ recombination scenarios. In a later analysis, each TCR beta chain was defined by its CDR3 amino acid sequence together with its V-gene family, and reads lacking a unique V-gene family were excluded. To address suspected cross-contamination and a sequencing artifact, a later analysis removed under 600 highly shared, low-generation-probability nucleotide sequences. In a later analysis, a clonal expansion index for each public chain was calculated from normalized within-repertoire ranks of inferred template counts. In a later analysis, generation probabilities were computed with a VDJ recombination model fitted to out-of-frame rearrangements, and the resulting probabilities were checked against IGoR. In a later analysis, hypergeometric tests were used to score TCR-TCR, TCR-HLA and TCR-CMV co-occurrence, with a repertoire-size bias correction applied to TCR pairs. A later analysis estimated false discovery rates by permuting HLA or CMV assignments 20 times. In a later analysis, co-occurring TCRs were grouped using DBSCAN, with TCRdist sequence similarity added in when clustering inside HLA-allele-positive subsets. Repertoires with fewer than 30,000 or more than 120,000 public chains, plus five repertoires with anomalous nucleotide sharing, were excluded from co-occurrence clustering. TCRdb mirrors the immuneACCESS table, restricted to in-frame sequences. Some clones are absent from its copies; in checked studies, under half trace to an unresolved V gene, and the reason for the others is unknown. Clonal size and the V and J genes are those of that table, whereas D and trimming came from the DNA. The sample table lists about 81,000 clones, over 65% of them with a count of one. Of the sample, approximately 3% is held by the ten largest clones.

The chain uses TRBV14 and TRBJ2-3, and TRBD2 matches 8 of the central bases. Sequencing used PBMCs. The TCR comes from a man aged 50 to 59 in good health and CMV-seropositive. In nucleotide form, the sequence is TGTGCCAGCAGCCAAGGGGACGTCCTAGCGGGAGATACGCAGTATTTT. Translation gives CASSQGDVLAGDTQYF. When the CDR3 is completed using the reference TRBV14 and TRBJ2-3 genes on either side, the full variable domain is EAGVTQFPSHSVIEKGQTVTLRCDPISGHDNLYWYRRVMGKEIKFLLHFVKESKQDESGMPNNRFLAERTGGTYSTLKVQPAELEDSGVYFCASSQGDVLAGDTQYFGPGTRLTVL.